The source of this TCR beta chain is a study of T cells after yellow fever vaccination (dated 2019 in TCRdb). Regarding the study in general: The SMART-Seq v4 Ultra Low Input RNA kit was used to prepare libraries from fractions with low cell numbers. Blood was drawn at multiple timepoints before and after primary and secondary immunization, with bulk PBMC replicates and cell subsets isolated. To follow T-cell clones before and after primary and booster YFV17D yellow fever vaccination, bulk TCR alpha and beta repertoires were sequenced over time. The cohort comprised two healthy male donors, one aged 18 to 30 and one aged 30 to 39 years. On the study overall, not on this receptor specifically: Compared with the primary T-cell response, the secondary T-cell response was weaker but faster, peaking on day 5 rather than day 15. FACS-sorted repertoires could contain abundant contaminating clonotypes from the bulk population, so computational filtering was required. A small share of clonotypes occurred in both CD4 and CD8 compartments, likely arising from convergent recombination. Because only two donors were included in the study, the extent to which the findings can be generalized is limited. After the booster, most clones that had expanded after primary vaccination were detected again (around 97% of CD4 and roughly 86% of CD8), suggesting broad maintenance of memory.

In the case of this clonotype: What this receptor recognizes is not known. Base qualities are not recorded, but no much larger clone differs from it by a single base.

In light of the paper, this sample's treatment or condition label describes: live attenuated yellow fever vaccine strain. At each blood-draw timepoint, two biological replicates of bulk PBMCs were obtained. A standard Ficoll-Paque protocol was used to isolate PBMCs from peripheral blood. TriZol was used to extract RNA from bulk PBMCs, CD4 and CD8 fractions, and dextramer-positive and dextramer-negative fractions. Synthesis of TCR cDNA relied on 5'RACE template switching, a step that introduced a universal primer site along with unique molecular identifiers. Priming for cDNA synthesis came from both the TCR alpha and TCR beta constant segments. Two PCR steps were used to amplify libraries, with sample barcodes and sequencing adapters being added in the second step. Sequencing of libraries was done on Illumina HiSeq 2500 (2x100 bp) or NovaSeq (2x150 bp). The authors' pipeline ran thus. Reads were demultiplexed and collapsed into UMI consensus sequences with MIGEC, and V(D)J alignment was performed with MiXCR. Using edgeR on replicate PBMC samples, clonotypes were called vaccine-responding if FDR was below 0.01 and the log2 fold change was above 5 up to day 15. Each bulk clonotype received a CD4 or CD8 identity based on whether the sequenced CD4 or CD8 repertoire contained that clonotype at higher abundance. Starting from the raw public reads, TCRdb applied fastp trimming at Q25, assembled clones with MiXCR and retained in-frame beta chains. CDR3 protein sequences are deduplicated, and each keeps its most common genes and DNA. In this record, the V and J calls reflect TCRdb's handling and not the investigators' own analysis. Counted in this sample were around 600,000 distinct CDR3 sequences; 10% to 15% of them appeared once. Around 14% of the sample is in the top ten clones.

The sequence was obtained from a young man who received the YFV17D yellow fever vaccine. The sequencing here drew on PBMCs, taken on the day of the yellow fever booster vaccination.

CDR3 loop: CSAVGFDEQYF. The DNA is TGCAGCGCCGTGGGGTTTGACGAGCAGTACTTC. Recombination connected TRBV29-1 to TRBJ2-7, with the D gene not confidently named. Spanning cysteine to phenylalanine, the CDR3 consists of 11 amino acids. The entry retains the CDR3 DNA only, 33 bases that are in frame from base 1. Per the germline V gene, SQVTM is the CDR1 and ANQGSEA is the CDR2. At the junction V is shortened by 7 bases and J by 5 bases, with 12 bases in between.